Reported below is one T cell receptor beta chain. The sample comes from a study of blood T cell repertoires in COVID-19. Study background: Donors in the United States, Italy and Spain gave samples during acute or convalescent COVID-19. PBMCs, B-cell-depleted T cells, or T cells were the source of the cDNA or gDNA that made up the material.

CDR1 and CDR2 from the germline V gene are SNHLY and FYNNEI. This CDR3 contains 16 residues. V lost 5 bases, J lost 2 bases, and 5 bases stayed unmatched. Original data processing: Cell counts per sample came from amplifying reference gene primers. TCRdb's copy holds only in-frame clones and misses some; the assay was immunoSEQ multiplex PCR. That table is the source of V, J and clone size, and D and trimming were worked out from the DNA. The sample includes around 34,000 clones, 80% of them seen just once. This chain connects TRBV2 to TRBJ2-3; TRBD2 matches 12 bases. The specimen was peripheral blood. The clonotype originates from a woman aged 70-85 years with acute or convalescent COVID-19. CDR3 loop: CASSLRLAGATDTQYF. CDR3 in DNA: TGTGCCAGCAGTCTACGACTAGCGGGGGCCACAGATACGCAGTATTTT. Combining the CDR3 with reference TRBV2 and TRBJ2-3 gives the whole variable domain EPEVTQTPSHQVTQMGQEVILRCVPISNHLYFYWYRQILGQKVEFLVSFYNNEISEKSEIFDDQFSVERPDGSNFTLKIRSTKLEDSAMYFCASSLRLAGATDTQYFGPGTRLTVL.